These 30 T cell receptor beta chains share one sample of origin, sequenced in a study of spatial heterogeneity in lung cancer. TCRdb processed the 5' RACE reads anew with MiXCR; each CDR3 protein has one entry. The sample yields more than 80,000 distinct CDR3 sequences, 9.5% to 15% seen once. Documented time point: sample taken at primary tumor resection. The starting material was PBMCs, obtained at surgery. These receptor sequences come from a male donor with early-stage non-small cell lung cancer.

This chain links TRBV7-9 with TRBJ2-7, with 8 bases identical to TRBD2. The trim removed 3 bases at V and 1 base at J, leaving 5 bases unmatched. The germline V gene encodes CDR1 SEHNR and CDR2 FQNEAQ (reference sequence). The CDR3 extends over 15 amino acids. CDR3 DNA sequence: TGTGCCAGCAGCTTTCTAGCGGGTTCTTCCTACGAGCAGTACTTC. It specifies CASSFLAGSSYEQYF.

This clonotype was observed at least ten times. The rearrangement joins TRBV2 to TRBJ1-6; no reliable D call. Trimming cost V 6 bases and J 13 bases, with 22 bases left between them. The CDR3 runs to 15 residues. Germline CDR1 is SNHLY and CDR2 is FYNNEI. In nucleotides, the CDR3 is TGTGCCAGCAGACTAAGCAGTCAGGCTTGGGGTCCCCTCCACTTT. It encodes CASRLSSQAWGPLHF.

Only a few counts were recorded for this clonotype. The chain has TRBV29-1 and TRBJ2-3; D unclear. This CDR3 region has 11 residues. V was clipped by 7 bases and J by 0 bases, with 5 bases between them. The germline gives CDR1 SQVTM, CDR2 ANQGSEA. CDR3 protein: CSADSTDTQYF. CDR3 nucleotides: TGCAGCGCGGACAGCACAGATACGCAGTATTTT.

This clonotype was detected a few times. The V and J genes are TRBV7-8 and TRBJ2-2; D uncertain. Trimming stripped 1 base from V and 8 bases from J, with 8 bases between. Germline lookup yields CDR1 SGHVS and CDR2 FQNEAQ. This CDR3 is built from 13 residues. The CDR3 loop is CASSLGREGELFF. CDR3 sequence (DNA): TGTGCCAGCAGCTTAGGGCGCGAGGGGGAGCTGTTTTTT.

The V call is TRBV2, the J call TRBJ1-1; D gene uncertain. CDR3 size: 14 residues. CDR1 and CDR2 (germline): SNHLY, FYNNEI. V gave up 0 bases and J gave up 1 base, with 6 bases separating them. Here the CDR3 DNA reads TGTGCCAGCAGTGAAGCAGGCTCGAACACTGAAGCTTTCTTT. Protein: CASSEAGSNTEAFF.

This clonotype has more than one count but fewer than ten. The chain recombines TRBV12-3 or TRBV12-4 with TRBJ1-3, with D tentatively TRBD1 (6 bases). The CDR3 has 16 amino acids. Trimming pared 6 bases from V and 0 bases from J, leaving 15 bases between. The CDR3 sequence is CASRTGFFSSGNTIYF. The CDR3 DNA is TGTGCCAGCAGGACAGGTTTCTTCAGCTCTGGAAACACCATATATTTT.

This clonotype was picked up many times. The chain combines TRBV2 with TRBJ1-1, with D unresolved. Germline V CDR1 and CDR2: SNHLY, FYNNEI. This CDR3 is built from 13 residues. V was pared by 8 bases and J by 2 bases, with 12 bases between. The CDR3 sequence is CASARPLNTEAFF. CDR3 DNA sequence: TGTGCCAGCGCGAGACCATTAAACACTGAAGCTTTCTTT.

This clonotype showed up just a few times. V and J are TRBV6-6 and TRBJ2-1; maybe TRBD1 (5 bases). Germline V CDR1 and CDR2: MNHNY, SVGAGI (reference sequence). Trimming took 4 bases from V and 0 from J, leaving 16 bases between them. There are 17 residues in the CDR3. CDR3 sequence reads: CASSSTGAVSSYNEQFF. CDR3 coding DNA: TGTGCCAGCAGTTCTACTGGGGCGGTCAGCTCCTACAATGAGCAGTTCTTC.

The chain carries TRBV28 and TRBJ1-1, with TRBD1 as a possible D gene (5 bases). Per the germline V gene, CDR1 is MDHEN and CDR2 is SYDVKM. This CDR3 contains 16 residues. V was clipped by 4 bases and J by 2 bases, with 17 bases between them. The CDR3 DNA sequence: TGTGCCAGCAGTTCATCTCCTGGGACGGGCAACACTGAAGCTTTCTTT. Protein product: CASSSSPGTGNTEAFF.

V is TRBV20-1 and J is TRBJ2-2; D perhaps matches TRBD2 (5 bases). CDR3 size: 13 residues. Trimming stripped 6 bases from V and 2 bases from J, with 10 bases between. CDR1 is DFQATT, CDR2 SNEGSKA, per germline (reference sequence). The CDR3 nucleotides are TGCAGTGCGCCGGACTCCAACACCGGGGAGCTGTTTTTT. Amino acid sequence: CSAPDSNTGELFF.

This clonotype was counted between two and nine times. The V gene is TRBV20-1, the J gene TRBJ1-5, with 8 bases aligning to TRBD1. This CDR3 is 15 amino acids long. V dropped 3 bases and J dropped 0; count of bases not matched to a gene: 4. From germline, CDR1 is DFQATT and CDR2 SNEGSKA (reference sequence). CDR3 amino acids: CSARTGQDSNQPQHF. As DNA, the CDR3 is TGCAGTGCTAGGACGGGACAGGATAGCAATCAGCCCCAGCATTTT.

This clonotype was seen at least ten times. This sequence joins TRBV14 and TRBJ1-1; 7 nucleotides match TRBD1. This CDR3 is 14 amino acids long. Germline loops: CDR1 SGHDN, CDR2 FVKESK. J gave up 4 bases and V 1 base, and 3 bases lay outside the gene matches. The CDR3 DNA sequence: TGTGCCAGCAGCCAAGTGCACAGGGGCACTGAAGCTTTCTTT. Its translation is CASSQVHRGTEAFF.

This chain connects TRBV10-3 to TRBJ1-1; weak D call: TRBD1 (6 bases). Germline CDR1 reads ENHRY; CDR2 reads SYGVKD. The CDR3 is 13 amino acids. The V gene lost 3 bases and the J gene lost 3 bases, with 8 bases spanning the gap. The CDR3 region is CAISENRDTEAFF. The CDR3 DNA follows: TGTGCCATCAGTGAAAACAGGGACACTGAAGCTTTCTTT.

This clonotype has just a few counts. The chain employs TRBV7-2 and TRBJ2-7; D perhaps matches TRBD1 (6 bases). Trimming cost V 5 bases and J 4 bases, with 15 bases left between them. The CDR3 spans 14 residues. Germline V gives CDR1 SGHTA, CDR2 FQGNSA. The CDR3 loop reads CASSPTWGPYEQYF. CDR3 in DNA: TGTGCCAGCAGCCCCACATGGGGGCCTTACGAGCAGTACTTC.

The rearrangement joins TRBV18 to TRBJ2-5, with D perhaps matching TRBD1 (6 bases). The CDR3 extends over 14 amino acids. V shed 3 bases and J shed 5 bases, with 13 bases lying between them. Germline values: CDR1 KGHSH, CDR2 LQKENI. DNA of the CDR3: TGTGCCAGCTCACCTCCCGGGACAAAGGAGACCCAGTACTTC. Its protein product is CASSPPGTKETQYF.

The chain employs TRBV24-1 and TRBJ2-1, with 15 bases matching TRBD2. The CDR3 sequence is 16 residues long. The V and J ends lost 5 bases and 4 bases, in that order; junction bases with no gene match: 2. Per the germline V gene, CDR1 is KGHDR and CDR2 is SFDVKD. The CDR3 protein is CATSAGTSGGYNEQFF. CDR3 DNA sequence: TGTGCCACCAGTGCCGGGACTAGCGGGGGGTACAATGAGCAGTTCTTC.

This clonotype was recorded at least ten times. The chain couples TRBV10-3 to TRBJ2-5, with D tentatively TRBD2 (6 bases). The CDR3 consists of 15 residues. V lost 0 bases, J lost 0 bases, and 8 bases lay in between. Per the germline V gene, CDR1 is ENHRY and CDR2 is SYGVKD. The CDR3 region has the DNA TGTGCCATCAGTGAGTCTGGCGGGGACCAAGAGACCCAGTACTTC. It codes for CAISESGGDQETQYF.

The V and J genes are TRBV20-1 and TRBJ1-1; no clear D gene. Trimming removed 0 bases from V and 10 bases from J, with 12 bases in between. The CDR3 loop spans 12 amino acids. Germline V gives CDR1 DFQATT, CDR2 SNEGSKA (reference sequence). The CDR3 region is CSARDPGGGAFF. CDR3 in DNA: TGCAGTGCTAGAGATCCAGGAGGTGGAGCTTTCTTT.

The genes are TRBV6-6 and TRBJ1-2; tentative D call: TRBD1 (6 bases). Germline loops: CDR1 MNHNY, CDR2 SVGAGI (reference sequence). This CDR3 contains 15 residues. Trimming took off 0 bases at V and 3 bases at J, with 11 bases between the two ends. CDR3 loop: CASSYSGGFDYGYTF. The CDR3 region has the DNA TGTGCCAGCAGTTACTCAGGGGGTTTCGACTATGGCTACACCTTC.

The J gene is TRBJ1-2, the V gene TRBV9; no clear D. Per the germline V gene, CDR1 is SGDLS and CDR2 is YYNGEE. The CDR3 has 14 residues. Between the trimmed V and J ends, which lost 0 bases and 6 bases, there was a span of 12 bases. CDR3 bases: TGTGCCAGCAGCGTAGAGGCCAGCAAAGATGGCTACACCTTC. Translating gives CASSVEASKDGYTF.

This clonotype was seen only a few times. The chain uses TRBV7-8 and TRBJ2-7, with D tentatively TRBD1 or TRBD2 (5 bases each). The CDR3 loop spans 13 amino acids. Trimming removed 1 base at V and 6 bases at J, with 10 bases between. Germline loops: CDR1 SGHVS, CDR2 FQNEAQ. In nucleotides, the CDR3 is TGTGCCAGCAGCTTAGGGGCAGGGACCGAGCAGTACTTC. Translation: CASSLGAGTEQYF.

The rearrangement joins TRBV18 to TRBJ1-2; D might be TRBD1 (5 bases). The CDR3 loop spans 14 amino acids. V was shortened by 3 bases and J by 7 bases, with 15 bases between the two germline ends. Germline CDR1 and CDR2: KGHSH and LQKENI. Here the CDR3 reads CASSPPAGVGGYTF. CDR3 DNA sequence: TGTGCCAGCTCACCTCCAGCGGGGGTTGGTGGCTACACCTTC.

In its sample, this clonotype was seen a few times. V and J are TRBV20-1 and TRBJ2-1, with D possibly matching TRBD2 (6 bases). Germline CDR1 DFQATT, CDR2 SNEGSKA (reference sequence). V was trimmed by 2 bases and J by 8 bases, leaving 19 bases between them. The CDR3 has 15 amino acids. CDR3 residues: CSARMASLGGYEQFF. The CDR3 DNA sequence: TGCAGTGCTAGAATGGCTAGCCTTGGGGGGTATGAGCAGTTCTTC.

In this sample, this clonotype turned up a few times. The genes are TRBV7-2 and TRBJ1-4; D gene ambiguous. CDR1 and CDR2 from the germline V gene are SGHTA and FQGNSA. CDR3 length: 14 amino acids. Trimming pared 2 bases from V and 4 bases from J, leaving 8 bases between. CDR3 nucleotide sequence: TGTGCCAGCAGCTTAAGGGTCGGTAATGAAAAACTGTTTTTT. Encoded protein: CASSLRVGNEKLFF.

This clonotype was counted a few times. The CDR3 DNA sequence: TGTGCCAGCAGCCCCCAAGGGGGGGGCGTCGGAAACACCATATATTTT. It yields the protein CASSPQGGGVGNTIYF. The chain couples TRBV7-2 to TRBJ1-3; tentatively, D is TRBD1 (6 bases). The length of the CDR3 is 16 residues. The germline V and J ends were trimmed by 5 bases and 4 bases, with 18 bases remaining between them. Germline CDR1 reads SGHTA; CDR2 reads FQGNSA.

In its sample, this clonotype was seen a few times. V gene TRBV14 combines with J gene TRBJ2-1; 12 bases align to TRBD2. The junction had 2 bases not matched to a gene; V was cut back by 2 bases and J by 6 bases. Germline assignment: CDR1 SGHDN and CDR2 FVKESK. CDR3 size: 15 residues. The CDR3 DNA sequence: TGTGCCAGCAGCCAACTAGCGGGAGGGGTCAATGAGCAGTTCTTC. It is translated as CASSQLAGGVNEQFF. Together with reference TRBV14 and TRBJ2-1, the CDR3 gives the full variable domain: EAGVTQFPSHSVIEKGQTVTLRCDPISGHDNLYWYRRVMGKEIKFLLHFVKESKQDESGMPNNRFLAERTGGTYSTLKVQPAELEDSGVYFCASSQLAGGVNEQFFGPGTRLTVL.

V is TRBV5-1 and J is TRBJ2-5; D unclear. The CDR3 extends over 13 amino acids. Germline values: CDR1 SGHRS, CDR2 YFSETQ. V was pared by 0 bases and J by 5 bases, with 8 bases between. This CDR3 is CASSLAIPETQYF. For the CDR3, the DNA is TGCGCCAGCAGCTTGGCCATCCCTGAGACCCAGTACTTC. The variable domain in full, with the rest retrieved from reference TRBV5-1 and TRBJ2-5, is KAGVTQTPRYLIKTRGQQVTLSCSPISGHRSVSWYQQTPGQGLQFLFEYFSETQRNKGNFPGRFSGRQFSNSRSEMNVSTLELGDSALYLCASSLAIPETQYFGPGTRLLVL.

In its sample, this clonotype was seen a few times. The chain links TRBV4-1 to TRBJ1-4; no clear D. Germline CDR1 and CDR2: MGHRA and YSYEKL. The CDR3 runs 14 residues. The V end lost 1 base, the J end lost 7 bases, and 10 bases lay between the germline ends. As DNA, the CDR3 is TGCGCCAGCAGCCAAGTAGAAAGGAGTGAAAAACTGTTTTTT. Its translation: CASSQVERSEKLFF.

The J gene is TRBJ1-1, the V gene TRBV7-9; D perhaps matches TRBD1 (5 bases). CDR3 length equals 13 residues. The germline V gene encodes CDR1 SEHNR and CDR2 FQNEAQ (reference sequence). Trimming removed 6 bases from V and 3 bases from J, with 11 bases in between. This CDR3 is CASSFLRDTEAFF. The DNA of the CDR3 is TGTGCCAGCAGTTTCCTCAGGGACACTGAAGCTTTCTTT.

This clonotype was seen more than once but under ten times. The V gene is TRBV5-1, the J gene TRBJ2-2; D possibly corresponds to TRBD2 (6 bases). Germline V CDR1 and CDR2: SGHRS, YFSETQ. CDR3 length equals 14 residues. V was trimmed by 10 bases and J by 1 base, leaving 14 bases between them. CDR3 coding DNA: TGCGCCGGAGGGGACGGTTTGAACACCGGGGAGCTGTTTTTT. Protein: CAGGDGLNTGELFF.